These 5 T cell receptor beta chains share one sample of origin, sequenced in a study of blood T cells in healthy people across ages. It was with a sample-barcoded 5' primer and a J-beta primer mix that a second PCR of roughly 6 to 12 cycles was run. One entry per CDR3 protein, called by TCRdb with MiXCR from the 5' RACE reads. This table has about 1.4 million distinct CDR3 sequences, around 59% appearing once. The sequenced material came from blood. These receptors originate from a man between 18 and 35 years old in good health.

This clonotype was recorded a few times. The chain couples TRBV5-5 to TRBJ1-6; 9 bases are shared with TRBD1. The V gene end was trimmed by 1 base and the J gene end by 8 bases; junction bases not matched to a gene: 1. Germline-derived CDR1 and CDR2 are SGHKS and YYEKEE (reference sequence). CDR3 size: 14 residues. CDR3 coding DNA: TGTGCCAGCAGCTTGACAGGGGGCGATTCACCCCTCCACTTT. It codes for CASSLTGGDSPLHF.

This clonotype has just a few counts. The V gene is TRBV28, the J gene TRBJ2-5; D is unresolved. The CDR3 length is 13 residues. The germline V gene has CDR1 MDHEN and CDR2 SYDVKM. The V end lost 3 bases, the J end lost 5 bases, and 10 bases lay between the germline ends. CDR3 DNA: TGTGCCAGCAGTTTGTCCACGAGGGAGACCCAGTACTTC. This encodes CASSLSTRETQYF.

CDR3 sequence: CASSSLTGARGNTIYF. The CDR3 nucleotides are TGCGCCAGCAGCTCGCTGACAGGAGCACGCGGAAACACCATATATTTT. The chain combines TRBV5-1 with TRBJ1-3, with D tentatively TRBD1 (6 bases). V lost 3 bases and J lost 4, with 17 bases in between. In germline, CDR1 is SGHRS, CDR2 YFSETQ. The CDR3 consists of 16 residues. Looking up the rest from reference TRBV5-1 and TRBJ1-3 gives the full variable domain: KAGVTQTPRYLIKTRGQQVTLSCSPISGHRSVSWYQQTPGQGLQFLFEYFSETQRNKGNFPGRFSGRQFSNSRSEMNVSTLELGDSALYLCASSSLTGARGNTIYFGEGSWLTVV.

The chain uses TRBV7-6 and TRBJ2-2; D remains ambiguous. With 1 base removed from V and 7 bases from J, the gap between germline ends came to 16 bases. The CDR3 covers 16 residues. Looked up from germline, CDR1 is SGHVS and CDR2 is FNYEAQ. CDR3 coding DNA: TGTGCCAGCAGCTTAGAGCAGGCGGTCTTAGGCGGGGAGCTGTTTTTT. As protein: CASSLEQAVLGGELFF.

This chain uses TRBV28 with TRBJ1-2, with unresolved D. Germline CDR1 is MDHEN and CDR2 is SYDVKM. Trimming took off 3 bases at V and 2 bases at J, with 16 bases between the two ends. CDR3 length: 16 residues. The CDR3: CASSLQHLRGNYGYTF. The CDR3 DNA is TGTGCCAGCAGTTTGCAGCACTTAAGAGGGAACTATGGCTACACCTTC.